Below are 15 T cell receptor beta chains sequenced from a single sample in a study of T cells after yellow fever vaccination (dated by TCRdb to the late 2010s). The library came from 5' RACE. For sequencing, an Illumina HiSeq 2500 was employed. Starting from the raw public reads, TCRdb applied fastp trimming at Q25, assembled clones with MiXCR and retained in-frame beta chains. All rows with the same CDR3 protein become a single entry with the most common DNA and genes. For this sample there are approximately 260,000 distinct CDR3 sequences; approximately 12% appear just once. Clones ranked in the top ten supply roughly 0.5% of the sample. The meaning of the sample's treatment or condition label: live attenuated yellow fever vaccine strain. The input for sequencing was CD4+ T cells sorted from PBMCs, taken 45 days after the yellow fever booster vaccination. Source of these receptors: a man between 25 and 39 years old who received the YFV17D yellow fever vaccine.

This chain joins TRBV20-1 and TRBJ2-7, with 8 bases lining up with TRBD2. The CDR3 extends over 11 amino acids. CDR1 is DFQATT and CDR2 is SNEGSKA in the germline V gene (reference sequence). V shed 5 bases, J shed 6 bases, and the junction held 3 bases outside the gene matches. The CDR3 sequence is CSAGTSFEQYF. The CDR3 nucleotides read TGCAGTGCTGGGACTAGTTTCGAGCAGTACTTC.

Details on this clonotype: One end of the junction fails to match germline, which may point to a read error. The chain combines TRBV20-1 with TRBJ2-1, with TRBD2 matching 12 bases. The CDR3 runs 12 residues. CDR1 and CDR2 from the germline V gene are DFQATT and SNEGSKA (reference sequence). In DNA form, the CDR3 reads TGCAGAGCTAGCGGGAGGGTAAATGAGCAGTTCTTC. Translation gives CRASGRVNEQFF.

This clonotype came up once. CDR3 protein: CSASPGTSEEETQYF. The CDR3 region has the DNA TGCAGTGCTAGCCCCGGGACTAGCGAAGAAGAGACCCAGTACTTC. The rearrangement links TRBV20-1 to TRBJ2-5, with 10 bases aligning to TRBD2. From germline, CDR1 is DFQATT and CDR2 SNEGSKA (reference sequence). The CDR3 consists of 15 residues. Trimming at V came to 3 bases and at J to 3 bases, leaving 7 bases not matched to a gene.

In regard to this clonotype: A read error is possible here, since a much larger clone lies one base away. The rearrangement uses TRBV29-1 and TRBJ2-5, with 7 bases lining up with TRBD1. The germline CDR1 and CDR2 sequences are SQVTM and ANQGSEA. The CDR3 totals 13 residues. In nucleotides, the CDR3 is TGCAGCGTCTCCAGGGGGTACCAAGACACCCAGTACTTC. The encoded protein is CSVSRGYQDTQYF.

This clonotype was picked up a small number of times. This chain connects TRBV3-1 to TRBJ2-3; TRBD1 aligns across 8 bases. Germline V lookup: CDR1 LGHDT, CDR2 YNNKEL (reference sequence). With 4 bases clipped from V and 2 bases from J, the junction kept 2 bases outside the gene matches. This CDR3 has 14 amino acids. DNA of the CDR3: TGTGCCAGCAGCCGACAGGGGATCACAGATACGCAGTATTTT. Translation: CASSRQGITDTQYF.

This clonotype was picked up a small number of times. The chain is built from TRBV7-9 and TRBJ1-2; 8 nucleotides align to TRBD1. After removal of 1 base from V and 3 bases from J, the junction contained 7 bases not matched to a gene. CDR1 is SEHNR and CDR2 is FQNEAQ in the germline V gene (reference sequence). The CDR3 is 16 residues long. The CDR3 DNA sequence: TGTGCCAGCAGCTTAGGGAGAAGGACAGGGTACTATGGCTACACCTTC. Encoded protein: CASSLGRRTGYYGYTF.

The J gene is TRBJ2-7, the V gene TRBV18; TRBD1 aligns across 7 bases. Germline V gene data show CDR1 as KGHSH and CDR2 as LQKENI. V was clipped by 3 bases and J by 2 bases; unmatched bases: 4. The CDR3 consists of 14 residues. CDR3 in amino acids: CASSPMGTAYEQYF. The CDR3 nucleotides are TGTGCCAGCTCACCGATGGGGACAGCCTACGAGCAGTACTTC.

The table lists this clonotype with many counts. V and J are TRBV6-2 or TRBV6-3 and TRBJ2-5; 10 bases match TRBD1. The J segment lost 3 bases and the V segment lost 5 bases, leaving 6 bases of the junction unmatched. The CDR3 sequence is 15 residues long. Germline V lookup: CDR1 MNHEY, CDR2 SVGEGT. CDR3 in DNA: TGTGCCAGCAGTCCCGGGACAGGGGCCGAAGAGACCCAGTACTTC. Its translation: CASSPGTGAEETQYF.

The rearrangement links TRBV5-1 to TRBJ2-1; 7 bases line up with TRBD2. The CDR3 is 17 amino acids. Germline V gene data show CDR1 as SGHRS and CDR2 as YFSETQ. J gave up 1 base and V 6 bases, and 13 bases lay outside the gene matches. CDR3 residues: CASTPLSSGHSYNEQFF. The CDR3 DNA sequence: TGCGCCAGCACCCCCCTCTCTAGCGGACATTCCTACAATGAGCAGTTCTTC.

This chain uses TRBV12-3 or TRBV12-4 with TRBJ2-5; D is possibly TRBD2 (6 bases). The CDR3 spans 15 residues. V was trimmed by 6 bases and J by 5 bases, leaving 19 bases between them. For the CDR3, the DNA is TGTGCCAGCAGCCCTCCCACGGCGGAGGGGGAGACCCAGTACTTC. Translating it yields CASSPPTAEGETQYF.

In its sample, this clonotype was seen a few times. This chain links TRBV11-2 with TRBJ2-5; possible D gene TRBD2, 7 bases. The V gene lost 1 base and the J gene lost 4 bases, with 13 bases spanning the gap. Germline V gene sequence: CDR1 SGHAT, CDR2 FQNNGV. The CDR3 is 15 amino acids. CDR3 nucleotides: TGTGCCAGCAGCTTAGGAATCGGGGGGCGAGAGACCCAGTACTTC. Protein product: CASSLGIGGRETQYF.

This clonotype has at least ten counts. A junction end diverges from the germline sequence, so it may reflect a read error. The CDR3 nucleotides are TGTGCCAGCAGCTTAGGTCTCAGCACAGATACGCAGTATTTT. Translating gives CASSLGLSTDTQYF. The rearrangement uses TRBV5-1 and TRBJ2-3; D unclear. Germline assignment: CDR1 SGHRS and CDR2 YFSETQ. CDR3 length equals 14 residues.

This clonotype was recorded a few times. CDR3 nucleotide sequence: TGCAGTGCTGGTAGAGGCGATCAGCCCCAGCATTTT. It encodes CSAGRGDQPQHF. The V and J genes are TRBV20-1 and TRBJ1-5; no definite D call. CDR1 is DFQATT, CDR2 SNEGSKA, per germline (reference sequence). CDR3 length: 12 amino acids. V was shortened by 5 bases and J by 5 bases, with 10 bases between the two germline ends.

This clonotype was recorded many times. This chain connects TRBV7-2 to TRBJ2-3, with D maybe TRBD2 (6 bases). This CDR3 has 14 residues. Germline loops: CDR1 SGHTA, CDR2 FQGNSA. Trimming left V 1 base short and J 4 bases short, with 9 bases between. For the CDR3, the DNA is TGTGCCAGCAGCTTAGGAGCGGGCCCAGATACGCAGTATTTT. Translation gives CASSLGAGPDTQYF.

V and J are TRBV20-1 and TRBJ2-7, with D maybe TRBD2 (6 bases). The CDR3 length is 15 residues. Germline V gene sequence: CDR1 DFQATT, CDR2 SNEGSKA (reference sequence). Trimming took 5 bases from V and 1 from J, leaving 18 bases between them. In nucleotides, the CDR3 is TGCAGTGCTCCCTCCCCGGGAGCGCTTTCCTACGAGCAGTACTTC. It yields the protein CSAPSPGALSYEQYF.